This TCR beta chain comes out of a study of tissue T cells after allogeneic stem cell transplantation. Sequencing of TCRbeta CDR3 at survey depth gave sequences and template counts. Repertoires were generated with immunoSEQ multiplex PCR, while TCRdb's copy carries only in-frame clones and drops some. Of some 310 clones in the sample, 55% to 75% were seen once. Germline V gene lookup returns CDR1 SGHKS and CDR2 YYEKEE (reference sequence). CDR3 length: 12 residues. V was pared by 5 bases and J by 7 bases, with 13 bases between. Enrolled prospectively were adult allogeneic hematopoietic cell transplant recipients whose graft-versus-host disease was steroid-refractory.

This TCR was recovered from a male patient of 60 years or more with steroid-refractory graft-versus-host disease after an allogeneic stem cell transplant. The T cells may partly be graft donor cells. The sequencing here drew on esophageal tissue, taken at autopsy. This chain uses TRBV5-5 with TRBJ2-7; D possibly matches TRBD1 or TRBD2 (5 bases each). The CDR3 spells CASSSLGVEQYF. Written as DNA, the CDR3 is TGTGCCAGCAGTTCCTTGGGGGTTGAGCAGTACTTC.